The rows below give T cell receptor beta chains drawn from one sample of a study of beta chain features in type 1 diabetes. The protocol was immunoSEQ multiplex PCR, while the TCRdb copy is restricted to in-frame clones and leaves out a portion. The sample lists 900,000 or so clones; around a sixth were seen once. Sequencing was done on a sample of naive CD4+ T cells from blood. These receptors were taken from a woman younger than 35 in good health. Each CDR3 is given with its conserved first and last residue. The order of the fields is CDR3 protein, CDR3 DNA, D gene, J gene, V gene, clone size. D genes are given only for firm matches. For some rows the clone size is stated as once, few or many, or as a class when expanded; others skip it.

CDR3 protein: CASSVSASGSVEQYF
CDR3 DNA: TGTGCCAGCAGCGTATCGGCTAGCGGGAGTGTAGAGCAGTACTTC
D gene: TRBD2
J gene: TRBJ2-7
V gene: TRBV9
clone size: .

CDR3 protein: CASSQGARSSYEQYF
CDR3 DNA: TGTGCCAGCAGCCAAGGGGCTCGGAGCTCCTACGAGCAGTACTTC
D gene: .
J gene: TRBJ2-7
V gene: TRBV4-2
clone size: .

CDR3 protein: CASSGGGSGAYNEQFF
CDR3 DNA: TGTGCCAGTAGCGGTGGGGGGAGCGGGGCCTACAATGAGCAGTTCTTC
D gene: TRBD2
J gene: TRBJ2-1
V gene: TRBV19
clone size: few

CDR3 protein: CASRIPGQGGEQYF
CDR3 DNA: TGTGCCAGCAGGATACCGGGACAGGGGGGCGAGCAGTACTTC
D gene: TRBD1
J gene: TRBJ2-7
V gene: TRBV2
clone size: few

CDR3 protein: CASRDSGANVLTF
CDR3 DNA: TGCGCCAGCAGGGACTCTGGGGCCAACGTCCTGACTTTC
D gene: .
J gene: TRBJ2-6
V gene: TRBV5-1
clone size: many

CDR3 protein: CSVVHSPQTGWNTEAFF
CDR3 DNA: TGCAGCGTTGTCCACTCCCCCCAGACAGGGTGGAACACTGAAGCTTTCTTT
D gene: TRBD1
J gene: TRBJ1-1
V gene: TRBV29-1
clone size: .

CDR3 protein: CASSETREITGELFF
CDR3 DNA: TGTGCCAGCAGTGAAACGCGGGAAATTACCGGGGAGCTGTTTTTT
D gene: .
J gene: TRBJ2-2
V gene: TRBV2
clone size: .

CDR3 protein: CASSGHRSDTQYF
CDR3 DNA: TGTGCCAGTAGTGGCCACCGGTCAGATACGCAGTATTTT
D gene: .
J gene: TRBJ2-3
V gene: TRBV19
clone size: .

CDR3 protein: CASSLNPRQNYGYTF
CDR3 DNA: TGTGCCAGCAGCTTAAATCCCCGACAGAACTATGGCTACACCTTC
D gene: .
J gene: TRBJ1-2
V gene: TRBV7-2
clone size: few

CDR3 protein: CASSLPGQGQETQYF
CDR3 DNA: TGTGCCAGCAGCTTGCCCGGACAGGGTCAAGAGACCCAGTACTTC
D gene: TRBD1
J gene: TRBJ2-5
V gene: TRBV5-4
clone size: few

CDR3 protein: CASSSGPNEQFF
CDR3 DNA: TGTGCCAGCAGCTCGGGACCCAATGAGCAGTTCTTC
D gene: .
J gene: TRBJ2-1
V gene: TRBV11-3
clone size: few

CDR3 protein: CASSLRIQSYEQYF
CDR3 DNA: TGTGCCAGCAGCCTCCGGATTCAGTCCTACGAGCAGTACTTC
D gene: .
J gene: TRBJ2-7
V gene: TRBV14
clone size: few

CDR3 protein: CAISESSSLDQYF
CDR3 DNA: TGTGCCATCAGTGAGTCGAGCAGCCTGGACCAGTACTTC
D gene: .
J gene: TRBJ2-5
V gene: TRBV10-3
clone size: .

CDR3 protein: CASSLLGQGMDGYTF
CDR3 DNA: TGTGCCAGCAGCTTGTTGGGACAGGGGATGGATGGCTACACCTTC
D gene: TRBD1
J gene: TRBJ1-2
V gene: TRBV7-2
clone size: few

CDR3 protein: CASSIGTSGPGSYEQYF
CDR3 DNA: TGCGCCAGCAGCATCGGGACTAGCGGACCAGGAAGCTACGAGCAGTACTTC
D gene: TRBD2
J gene: TRBJ2-7
V gene: TRBV5-1
clone size: .

CDR3 protein: CASSLFSDYNEKLFF
CDR3 DNA: TGTGCCAGCAGCTTGTTTAGCGACTATAATGAAAAACTGTTTTTT
D gene: .
J gene: TRBJ1-4
V gene: TRBV7-9
clone size: few

CDR3 protein: CATSRGGSTVGEQYF
CDR3 DNA: TGTGCCACCAGCAGAGGAGGCTCTACGGTAGGCGAGCAGTACTTC
D gene: .
J gene: TRBJ2-7
V gene: TRBV15
clone size: .

CDR3 protein: CASSQGGLNYGYTF
CDR3 DNA: TGCGCCAGCAGCCAAGGGGGTCTGAACTATGGCTACACCTTC
D gene: .
J gene: TRBJ1-2
V gene: TRBV4-1
clone size: .

CDR3 protein: CASRVQGNTEAFF
CDR3 DNA: TGTGCCAGTAGGGTTCAGGGGAACACTGAAGCTTTCTTT
D gene: .
J gene: TRBJ1-1
V gene: TRBV19
clone size: .

CDR3 protein: CASSLGASGTYEQYF
CDR3 DNA: TGTGCCAGCAGCTTAGGGGCCAGCGGGACCTACGAGCAGTACTTC
D gene: TRBD2
J gene: TRBJ2-7
V gene: TRBV7-2
clone size: few

CDR3 protein: CASSFGGYYNEQFF
CDR3 DNA: TGTGCCAGCAGCTTTGGGGGATATTACAATGAGCAGTTCTTC
D gene: .
J gene: TRBJ2-1
V gene: TRBV7-3
clone size: few

CDR3 protein: CASSTRDGSYSGANVLTF
CDR3 DNA: TGTGCCAGCAGCACACGGGACGGTTCTTACTCTGGGGCCAACGTCCTGACTTTC
D gene: .
J gene: TRBJ2-6
V gene: TRBV9
clone size: few

CDR3 protein: CATSRGGGPLF
CDR3 DNA: TGTGCCACCAGCAGAGGAGGGGGACCGCTATTC
D gene: .
J gene: TRBJ1-2
V gene: TRBV15
clone size: .

CDR3 protein: CASSRGTNEKLFF
CDR3 DNA: TGTGCCAGCAGCCGTGGGACAAACGAAAAACTGTTTTTT
D gene: .
J gene: TRBJ1-4
V gene: TRBV11-2
clone size: .

CDR3 protein: CASSFRRTTNEKLFF
CDR3 DNA: TGTGCCAGCAGCTTCCGGCGGACAACTAATGAAAAACTGTTTTTT
D gene: .
J gene: TRBJ1-4
V gene: TRBV5-6
clone size: .

CDR3 protein: CASSLSRLAGEQYF
CDR3 DNA: TGTGCCAGCAGTTTATCGAGACTAGCTGGTGAGCAGTACTTC
D gene: TRBD2
J gene: TRBJ2-5
V gene: TRBV27
clone size: .

CDR3 protein: CASSSGYGYTF
CDR3 DNA: TGTGCCAGCAGTTCAGGCTATGGCTACACCTTC
D gene: .
J gene: TRBJ1-2
V gene: TRBV28
clone size: few

CDR3 protein: CASAREQGFPYEQYF
CDR3 DNA: TGTGCCAGCGCCCGCGAACAGGGATTCCCCTACGAGCAGTACTTC
D gene: .
J gene: TRBJ2-7
V gene: TRBV6-1
clone size: few

CDR3 protein: CASSLTPRGGDTQYF
CDR3 DNA: TGTGCCAGCAGCTTAACACCACGTGGTGGAGATACGCAGTATTTT
D gene: .
J gene: TRBJ2-3
V gene: TRBV7-3
clone size: .

CDR3 protein: CASSLPTVRGRLAGRTDTQYF
CDR3 DNA: TGCGCCAGCAGCCTGCCCACTGTACGCGGTAGACTAGCGGGAAGAACAGATACGCAGTATTTT
D gene: TRBD2
J gene: TRBJ2-3
V gene: TRBV4-1
clone size: .

CDR3 protein: CASSPQPSSSGSTGELFF
CDR3 DNA: TGTGCCAGCAGTCCCCAGCCTTCTAGTAGCGGGAGTACCGGGGAGCTGTTTTTT
D gene: TRBD2
J gene: TRBJ2-2
V gene: TRBV27
clone size: few

CDR3 protein: CASSHAPGTGIETQYF
CDR3 DNA: TGCGCCAGCAGCCACGCCCCGGGGACAGGGATAGAGACCCAGTACTTC
D gene: TRBD1
J gene: TRBJ2-5
V gene: TRBV4-3
clone size: .

CDR3 protein: CSASRQDGYTF
CDR3 DNA: TGCAGTGCTTCCCGACAGGATGGCTACACCTTC
D gene: .
J gene: TRBJ1-2
V gene: TRBV20-1
clone size: few